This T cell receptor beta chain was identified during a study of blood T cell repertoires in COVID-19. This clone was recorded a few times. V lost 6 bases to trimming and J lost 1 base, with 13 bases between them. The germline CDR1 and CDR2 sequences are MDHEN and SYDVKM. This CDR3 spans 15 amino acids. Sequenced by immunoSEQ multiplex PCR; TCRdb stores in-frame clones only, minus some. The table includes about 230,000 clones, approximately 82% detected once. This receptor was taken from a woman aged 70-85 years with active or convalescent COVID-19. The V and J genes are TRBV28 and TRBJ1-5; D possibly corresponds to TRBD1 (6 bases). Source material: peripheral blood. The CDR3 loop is CASSPLGQSNQPQHF. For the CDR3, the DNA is TGTGCCAGCAGCCCCCTCGGACAGAGCAATCAGCCCCAGCATTTT.